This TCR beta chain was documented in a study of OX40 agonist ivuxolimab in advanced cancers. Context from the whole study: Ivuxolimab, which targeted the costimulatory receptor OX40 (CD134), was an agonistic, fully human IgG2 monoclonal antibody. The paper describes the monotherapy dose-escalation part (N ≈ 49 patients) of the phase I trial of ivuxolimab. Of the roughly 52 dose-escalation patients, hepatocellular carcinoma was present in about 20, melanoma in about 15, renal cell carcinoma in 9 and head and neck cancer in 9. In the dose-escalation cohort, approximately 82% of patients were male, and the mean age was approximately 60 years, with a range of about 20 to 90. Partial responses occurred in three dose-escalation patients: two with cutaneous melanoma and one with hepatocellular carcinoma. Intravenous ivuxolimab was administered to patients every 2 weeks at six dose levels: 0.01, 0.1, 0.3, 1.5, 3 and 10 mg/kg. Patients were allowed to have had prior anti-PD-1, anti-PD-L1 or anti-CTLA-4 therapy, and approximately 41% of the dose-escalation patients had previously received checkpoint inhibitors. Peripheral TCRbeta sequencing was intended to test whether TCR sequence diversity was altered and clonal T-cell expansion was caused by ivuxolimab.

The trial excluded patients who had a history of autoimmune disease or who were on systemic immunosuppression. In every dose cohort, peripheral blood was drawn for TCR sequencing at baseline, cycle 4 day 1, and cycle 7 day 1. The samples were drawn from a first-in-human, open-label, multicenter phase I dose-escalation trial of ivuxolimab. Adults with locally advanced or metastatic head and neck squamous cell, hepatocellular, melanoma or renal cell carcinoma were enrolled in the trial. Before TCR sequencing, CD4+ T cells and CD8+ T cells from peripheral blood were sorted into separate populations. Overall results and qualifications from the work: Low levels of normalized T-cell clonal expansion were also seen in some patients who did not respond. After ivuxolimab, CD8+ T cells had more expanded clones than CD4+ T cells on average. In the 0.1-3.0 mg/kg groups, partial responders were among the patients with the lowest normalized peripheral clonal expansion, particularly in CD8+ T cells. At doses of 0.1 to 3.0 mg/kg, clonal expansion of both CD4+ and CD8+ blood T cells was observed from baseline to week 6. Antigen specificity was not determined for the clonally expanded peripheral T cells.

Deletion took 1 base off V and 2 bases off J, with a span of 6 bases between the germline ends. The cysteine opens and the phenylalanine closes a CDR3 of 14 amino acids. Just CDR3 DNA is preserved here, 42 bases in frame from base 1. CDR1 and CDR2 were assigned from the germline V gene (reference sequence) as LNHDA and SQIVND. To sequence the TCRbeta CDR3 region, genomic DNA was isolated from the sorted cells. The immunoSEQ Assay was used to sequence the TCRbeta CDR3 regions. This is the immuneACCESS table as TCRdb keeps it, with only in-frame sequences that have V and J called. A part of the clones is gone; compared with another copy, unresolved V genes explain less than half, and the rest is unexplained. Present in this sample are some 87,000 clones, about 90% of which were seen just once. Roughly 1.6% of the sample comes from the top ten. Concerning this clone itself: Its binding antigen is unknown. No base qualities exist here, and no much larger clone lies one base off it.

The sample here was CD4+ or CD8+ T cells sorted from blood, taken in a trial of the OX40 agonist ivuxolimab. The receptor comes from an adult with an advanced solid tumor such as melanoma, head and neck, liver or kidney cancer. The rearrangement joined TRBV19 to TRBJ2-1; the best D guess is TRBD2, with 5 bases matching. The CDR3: CASSIAEAYNEQFF. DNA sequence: TGTGCCAGTAGTATAGCGGAGGCCTACAATGAGCAGTTCTTC.